A single sample gave rise to the 32 T cell receptor beta chains below, sequenced in a study of shared clonotypes between healthy human individuals. Some clones are missing from TCRdb's copy, which holds only in-frame ones; the method was immunoSEQ multiplex PCR. The repertoire holds about 2.1 million clones, approximately 92% seen once, with about 1.7% in the top ten. CD8 cells regarded as naive lacked CD45RO, were positively chosen for CCR7, and omitted terminally differentiated effector memory CD45RA+ cells. Sequenced material: naive CD8+ T cells from PBMCs. These receptors were obtained from a man aged 18 to 29 in good health. Some clones in this sample may be carry-over from other donors' samples.

The chain joins TRBV30 to TRBJ1-4; unclear D gene. Germline V gene data show CDR1 as GTSNPN and CDR2 as SVGIG (reference sequence). The CDR3 is 14 amino acids. Trimming took off 3 bases at V and 8 bases at J, with 16 bases between the two ends. The CDR3 DNA reads as TGTGCCTGGAGGGAACCTGCCCGACGGGAAAAACTGTTTTTT. Protein product: CAWREPARREKLFF.

The V gene is TRBV6-6, the J gene TRBJ1-3, with D perhaps TRBD1 (5 bases). CDR3 length equals 12 residues. The ends were cut back, 7 bases at V and 7 bases at J, with 11 bases in the middle. Per germline, CDR1 MNHNY and CDR2 SVGAGI (reference sequence). CDR3 sequence reads: CASIQGGNTIYF. For the CDR3, the DNA is TGTGCCAGCATTCAGGGAGGGAACACCATATATTTT.

This chain links TRBV18 with TRBJ2-1, with 8 bases identical to TRBD2. The CDR3 is 14 residues long. The V gene end was trimmed by 9 bases and the J gene end by 6 bases; junction bases not matched to a gene: 10. Germline assignment: CDR1 KGHSH and CDR2 LQKENI. The CDR3 DNA follows: TGTGCCAGTCAAAGCGGGAGTGGGGTCAATGAGCAGTTCTTC. It codes for CASQSGSGVNEQFF.

This clone came up once. The V and J genes are TRBV11-2 and TRBJ1-3; D not certain. The CDR3 is 17 residues long. Trimming removed 3 bases from V and 0 bases from J, with 15 bases in between. The V gene's germline CDR1 is SGHAT and CDR2 FQNNGV. CDR3 in amino acids: CASSFDSRYDSGNTIYF. The CDR3 DNA is TGTGCCAGCAGCTTTGATTCGAGATATGACTCTGGAAACACCATATATTTT.

The chain recombines TRBV27 with TRBJ2-1; TRBD1 aligns across 10 bases. V lost 6 bases, J lost 7 bases, and 9 bases stayed unmatched. The CDR3 totals 15 residues. Germline V gives CDR1 MNHEY, CDR2 SMNVEV (reference sequence). CDR3 region: CASRSRDRGTNEQFF. CDR3 in DNA: TGTGCCAGCAGGTCCCGGGACAGGGGTACGAATGAGCAGTTCTTC.

The chain employs TRBV18 and TRBJ1-1; no firm D call. The V end lost 1 base, the J end lost 0 bases, and 24 bases lay between the germline ends. Germline CDR1 and CDR2: KGHSH and LQKENI. The CDR3 contains 20 residues. Here the CDR3 DNA reads TGTGCCAGCTCACCACAAAGAGCTAGGCGGATCGAGGCCATGAACACTGAAGCTTTCTTT. Protein sequence: CASSPQRARRIEAMNTEAFF.

The gene calls are TRBV7-2 and TRBJ2-1; D is undetermined. The CDR3 totals 17 residues. Germline lookup yields CDR1 SGHTA and CDR2 FQGNSA. V was cut by 3 bases and J by 0 bases, with 15 bases left in between. In DNA form, the CDR3 reads TGTGCCAGCAGCTTCAAACAAGGACCTATCTCCTACAATGAGCAGTTCTTC. As protein: CASSFKQGPISYNEQFF.

This clone was counted a single time. Other DNA sequences from this sample encode an identical CDR3 as well. This chain uses TRBV9 with TRBJ1-1; D is uncertain. From germline, CDR1 is SGDLS and CDR2 YYNGEE. The CDR3 covers 13 residues. The V end was cut by 2 bases, the J end by 0 bases, with 5 bases between. DNA for the CDR3: TGTGCCAGCAGCGTCACAGTGAACACTGAAGCTTTCTTT. This codes for CASSVTVNTEAFF.

The chain links TRBV4-2 to TRBJ2-3; 12 bases map to TRBD1. Germline CDR1 is LGHNA and CDR2 is YNFKEQ. J gave up 2 bases and V 4 bases, and 19 bases lay outside the gene matches. This CDR3 is built from 21 residues. The CDR3 protein is CASSPPRWDRGRGTHTDTQYF. CDR3 sequence (DNA): TGTGCCAGCAGCCCTCCCAGGTGGGACAGGGGGCGAGGCACACACACAGATACGCAGTATTTT.

The chain carries TRBV9 and TRBJ2-7; the D gene is possibly TRBD1 (6 bases). CDR3 size: 12 residues. Trimming took off 4 bases at V and 7 bases at J, with 12 bases between the two ends. Germline assignment: CDR1 SGDLS and CDR2 YYNGEE. In DNA, the CDR3 is TGTGCCAGCAGCACAACCAGGGGAGAGCAGTACTTC. This encodes CASSTTRGEQYF.

This clone has a handful of counts. V and J are TRBV6-1 and TRBJ1-1, with D possibly being TRBD1 (6 bases). With 7 bases removed from V and 0 bases from J, the gap between germline ends came to 12 bases. The CDR3 is 14 amino acids. The germline V gene has CDR1 MNHNS and CDR2 SASEGT. For the CDR3, the DNA is TGTGCCAGCACCGCCAGGGGCATGAACACTGAAGCTTTCTTT. Its protein product is CASTARGMNTEAFF.

The chain employs TRBV27 and TRBJ2-1; no firm D call. CDR3 length: 12 amino acids. The V gene's germline CDR1 is MNHEY and CDR2 SMNVEV (reference sequence). Trimming took 3 bases from V and 8 from J, leaving 8 bases between them. CDR3 residues: CASSFGSDEQFF. CDR3 bases: TGTGCCAGCAGTTTCGGATCGGATGAGCAGTTCTTC.

This chain connects TRBV14 to TRBJ2-1; perhaps TRBD2 as D (5 bases). The CDR3 runs to 15 residues. Germline values: CDR1 SGHDN, CDR2 FVKESK. V was clipped by 1 base and J by 4 bases, with 11 bases between them. CDR3 sequence reads: CASSQGRAGYNEQFF. DNA of the CDR3: TGTGCCAGCAGCCAAGGACGGGCGGGTTACAATGAGCAGTTCTTC.

The chain couples TRBV4-3 to TRBJ1-4; 7 nucleotides align to TRBD1. Germline CDR1 and CDR2: LGHNA and YSLEER. Trimming took 0 bases from V and 12 from J; bases not matched to a gene: 10. The CDR3 is 15 amino acids. CDR3 sequence reads: CASSQDLEGADELFF. The DNA for the CDR3 is TGCGCCAGCAGCCAAGATCTAGAGGGGGCCGATGAACTGTTTTTT.

The count of this clone is one. The chain has TRBV5-8 and TRBJ1-4, with D unresolved. The CDR3 is made up of 13 amino acids. The germline gives CDR1 SGHTS, CDR2 YDEGEE. V lost 4 bases to trimming and J lost 7 bases, with 11 bases between them. The CDR3 sequence is CASSRISAEKLFF. The CDR3 DNA reads as TGTGCCAGCAGCCGGATCTCAGCTGAAAAACTGTTTTTT.

The chain's CDR3 is CASSPLLGHSNQPQHF. The CDR3 DNA reads as TGTGCCAGCAGTCCCCTCTTGGGGCACAGCAATCAGCCCCAGCATTTT. The chain couples TRBV28 to TRBJ1-5; a possible D gene is TRBD1 (5 bases). This CDR3 spans 16 amino acids. Germline V gene data show CDR1 as MDHEN and CDR2 as SYDVKM. V shed 5 bases and J shed 1 base, with 15 bases lying between them.

The chain has TRBV5-1 and TRBJ1-2, with D possibly being TRBD1 (6 bases). The CDR3 has 18 amino acids. Trimming took 5 bases from V and 0 from J, leaving 23 bases between them. CDR1 is SGHRS, CDR2 YFSETQ, per germline. CDR3 sequence (DNA): TGCGCCAGCAGTATGAGGCTACCACAGGGACCAGCTAACTATGGCTACACCTTC. Translated: CASSMRLPQGPANYGYTF.

In this sample, this clone turned up once. The genes are TRBV10-3 and TRBJ2-7; no clear D gene. Germline lookup yields CDR1 ENHRY and CDR2 SYGVKD. V was trimmed by 0 bases and J by 3 bases, leaving 15 bases between them. This CDR3 is 16 amino acids long. DNA of the CDR3: TGTGCCATCAGTGAGTCGGTTGGAGAGAAAGTCTACGAGCAGTACTTC. Encoded protein: CAISESVGEKVYEQYF.

As regards this clone: Other DNA sequences of this sample code for an identical CDR3. The chain has TRBV27 and TRBJ2-7; a possible D gene is TRBD2 (5 bases). The CDR3 is 13 amino acids. Germline V gene data show CDR1 as MNHEY and CDR2 as SMNVEV (reference sequence). Trimming removed 2 bases at V and 2 bases at J, with 7 bases between. The CDR3 is CASSLGGTYEQYF. In DNA, the CDR3 is TGTGCCAGCAGTTTAGGAGGCACCTACGAGCAGTACTTC.

The rearrangement uses TRBV9 and TRBJ2-5; D unclear. V lost 3 bases to trimming and J lost 4 bases, with 16 bases between them. The CDR3 has 15 residues. Germline lookup yields CDR1 SGDLS and CDR2 YYNGEE. The CDR3 DNA is TGTGCCAGCAGCGGAGAAAAGGCCCCGGGAGAGACCCAGTACTTC. Translating it yields CASSGEKAPGETQYF.

The chain employs TRBV27 and TRBJ2-1, with 10 bases lining up with TRBD2. Per germline, CDR1 MNHEY and CDR2 SMNVEV (reference sequence). This CDR3 is built from 16 residues. V shed 6 bases, J shed 6 bases, and the junction held 11 bases outside the gene matches. This CDR3 reads CASRPRASGSPNEQFF. CDR3 bases: TGTGCCAGCAGACCTCGGGCTAGCGGGAGCCCCAATGAGCAGTTCTTC.

The chain has TRBV19 and TRBJ1-2, with a weak D call TRBD1 (6 bases). Germline CDR1 LNHDA, CDR2 SQIVND (reference sequence). The V end was cut by 5 bases, the J end by 0 bases, with 13 bases between. This CDR3 spans 15 amino acids. CDR3 sequence: CASSPDRTTNYGYTF. The CDR3 coding sequence is TGTGCCAGTAGTCCCGACAGGACCACTAACTATGGCTACACCTTC. Using reference TRBV19 and TRBJ1-2 for the parts outside the CDR3, the full variable domain is DGGITQSPKYLFRKEGQNVTLSCEQNLNHDAMYWYRQDPGQGLRLIYYSQIVNDFQKGDIAEGYSVSREKKESFPLTVTSAQKNPTAFYLCASSPDRTTNYGYTFGSGTRLTVV.

About this clone itself: The same CDR3 can be traced to other DNA sequences in this sample. The chain combines TRBV12-5 with TRBJ2-1; no clear D gene. The V end was cut by 3 bases, the J end by 3 bases, with 3 bases between. The CDR3 length is 12 residues. Germline V lookup: CDR1 LGHNT, CDR2 FRNRAP. CDR3 coding DNA: TGTGCTAGTGGTTTTGGCTACAATGAGCAGTTCTTC. This gives the protein CASGFGYNEQFF.

The V and J genes are TRBV5-1 and TRBJ2-7; TRBD1 matches at 10 bases. Germline V lookup: CDR1 SGHRS, CDR2 YFSETQ. This CDR3 spans 18 amino acids. With V trimmed by 4 bases and J by 1 base, 14 bases remained unmatched. The CDR3 nucleotides read TGCGCCAGCAGCACACACAGTAGCGACAGGGGGCCTTCCTACGAGCAGTACTTC. Amino acid sequence: CASSTHSSDRGPSYEQYF.

The rearrangement links TRBV9 to TRBJ2-1, with D uncertain. Germline values: CDR1 SGDLS, CDR2 YYNGEE. V gave up 0 bases and J gave up 7 bases, with 11 bases separating them. The CDR3 length is 14 residues. The CDR3: CASSVDHYSNEQFF. DNA of the CDR3: TGTGCCAGCAGCGTAGATCACTACTCGAATGAGCAGTTCTTC.

This chain uses TRBV10-3 with TRBJ2-7; D is unclear. Germline CDR1 ENHRY, CDR2 SYGVKD. V lost 3 bases and J lost 2, with 5 bases in between. The CDR3 is 12 amino acids. The CDR3 DNA is TGTGCCATCAGTGACATCACCTACGAGCAGTACTTC. It translates to CAISDITYEQYF.

This chain links TRBV5-1 with TRBJ2-5; 10 nucleotides match TRBD2. V shed 0 bases and J 7 bases; nucleotides not matched to a gene: 9. The CDR3 spans 16 residues. Germline-derived CDR1 and CDR2 are SGHRS and YFSETQ. This chain's CDR3 is CASSLESGRVSGTQYF. CDR3 bases: TGCGCCAGCAGCTTGGAAAGCGGGAGGGTCTCCGGGACCCAGTACTTC.

The gene calls are TRBV13 and TRBJ2-6, with TRBD1 as a possible D gene (7 bases). V was shortened by 4 bases and J by 2 bases, with 12 bases between the two germline ends. The length of the CDR3 is 16 residues. Germline loops: CDR1 PRHDT, CDR2 FYEKMQ (reference sequence). Here the CDR3 reads CASSSAGTAGANVLTF. In DNA form, the CDR3 reads TGTGCCAGCAGCTCTGCGGGGACAGCTGGGGCCAACGTCCTGACTTTC.

This chain uses TRBV6-5 with TRBJ2-7; possibly TRBD1 for D (6 bases). The length of the CDR3 is 16 residues. The germline CDR1 and CDR2 sequences are MNHEY and SVGAGI. V lost 0 bases and J 2 bases, leaving 14 bases between the germline ends. The CDR3, as DNA: TGTGCCAGCAGTTACTCGCAGGGGACGGTCCCCTACGAGCAGTACTTC. Translated: CASSYSQGTVPYEQYF.

This chain joins TRBV27 and TRBJ1-2; 7 nucleotides align to TRBD1. The V gene's germline CDR1 is MNHEY and CDR2 SMNVEV (reference sequence). Trimming removed 6 bases from V and 3 bases from J; junction bases left unmatched: 7. The CDR3 covers 14 residues. Here the CDR3 reads CASRIGQGDYGYTF. The DNA for the CDR3 is TGTGCCAGCAGGATCGGGCAGGGGGACTATGGCTACACCTTC.

The gene calls are TRBV7-3 and TRBJ2-1, with 9 bases fitting TRBD1. Germline CDR1 SGHTA, CDR2 FQGTGA. J lost 2 bases, V lost 5 bases, and 4 bases had no gene match. The CDR3 runs 15 residues. CDR3 region: CASSTTGGAYNEQFF. CDR3 DNA sequence: TGTGCCAGCAGCACCACAGGGGGCGCCTACAATGAGCAGTTCTTC.

V gene TRBV7-6 combines with J gene TRBJ2-5; TRBD2 might be the D (6 bases). The J call may be in error: the DNA end matches TRBJ2-7 better. From germline, CDR1 is SGHVS and CDR2 FNYEAQ. This CDR3 has 13 residues. The CDR3 loop reads CASTSTGVHEQYF. The CDR3 region has the DNA TGTGCCAGCACCTCGACGGGGGTCCACGAGCAGTACTTC.